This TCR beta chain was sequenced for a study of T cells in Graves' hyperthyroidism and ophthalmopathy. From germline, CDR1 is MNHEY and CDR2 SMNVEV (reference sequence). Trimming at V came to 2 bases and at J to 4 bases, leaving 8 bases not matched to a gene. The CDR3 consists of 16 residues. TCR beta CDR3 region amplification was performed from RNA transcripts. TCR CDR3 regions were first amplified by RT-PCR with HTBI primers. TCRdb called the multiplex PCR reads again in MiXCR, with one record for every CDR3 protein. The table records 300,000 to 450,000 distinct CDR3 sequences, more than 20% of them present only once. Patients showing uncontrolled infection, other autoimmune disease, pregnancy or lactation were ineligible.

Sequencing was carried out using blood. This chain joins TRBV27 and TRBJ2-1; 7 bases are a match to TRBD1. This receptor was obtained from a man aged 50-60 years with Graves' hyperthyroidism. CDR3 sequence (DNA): TGTGCCAGCAGTTTAAGAGACAGGGAAAAATACAATGAGCAGTTCTTC. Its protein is CASSLRDREKYNEQFF.